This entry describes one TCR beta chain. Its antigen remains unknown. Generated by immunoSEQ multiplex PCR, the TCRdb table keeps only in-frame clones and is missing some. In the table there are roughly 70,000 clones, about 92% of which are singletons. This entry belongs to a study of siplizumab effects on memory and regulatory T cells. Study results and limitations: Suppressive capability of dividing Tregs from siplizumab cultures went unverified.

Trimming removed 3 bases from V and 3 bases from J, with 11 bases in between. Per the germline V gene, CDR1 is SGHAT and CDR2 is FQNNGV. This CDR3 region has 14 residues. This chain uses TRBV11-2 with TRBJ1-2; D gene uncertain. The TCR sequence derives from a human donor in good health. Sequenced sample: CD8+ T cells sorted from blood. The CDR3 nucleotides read TGTGCCAGCAGCTTTGGCGACGGTGACTATGGCTACACCTTC. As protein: CASSFGDGDYGYTF.